Included here is one T cell receptor beta chain sequence, with context. The junction departs from germline at one end; a sequencing error may be responsible. The entry originates in a study of blood T cells in healthy people across ages. Across the study: Template switching recovered approximately one barcoded beta molecule for every two T cells.

CDR3 length: 14 residues. CDR1 and CDR2 from the germline V gene are SQVTM and ANQGSEA. Together with a sample-barcoded 5' primer, a J-beta primer mix was included in a second PCR lasting 7 to 11 cycles. TCRdb fed the 5' RACE reads into MiXCR, producing one record per CDR3 protein. Among some 1.7 million distinct CDR3 sequences, 28% were seen once, and the ten largest hold about 8%. Sequences were obtained from blood. The receptor was derived from a woman in her 30s in good health. The chain carries TRBV29-1 and TRBJ2-1; D might be TRBD1 (5 bases). The CDR3 DNA sequence: TGCAGCGTTGAAGAGCACTACAGGTACAATGAGCGGTTCTTC. This translates into CSVEEHYRYNERFF.